This TCR beta chain came from a study of cytomegalovirus exposure and HLA in healthy donors. PCR involved 60 Vbeta and 13 Jbeta primers. The method was immunoSEQ multiplex PCR; TCRdb's version includes in-frame clones alone and lacks a portion of them. Of 150,000 to 200,000 clones in the sample, around three quarters were seen once. The CDR3 is 15 residues long. Germline V gene data show CDR1 as LGHNA and CDR2 as YNFKEQ. The V end was cut by 0 bases, the J end by 6 bases, with 12 bases between. V usage is TRBV4-2 and J usage is TRBJ1-5; D remains ambiguous. The TCR originated in a woman aged 25 to 39 in good health and CMV-seronegative. Sequenced material: PBMCs. The CDR3 is CASSQDQIRAQPQHF. Here the CDR3 DNA reads TGTGCCAGCAGCCAAGATCAGATCCGTGCTCAGCCCCAGCATTTT.